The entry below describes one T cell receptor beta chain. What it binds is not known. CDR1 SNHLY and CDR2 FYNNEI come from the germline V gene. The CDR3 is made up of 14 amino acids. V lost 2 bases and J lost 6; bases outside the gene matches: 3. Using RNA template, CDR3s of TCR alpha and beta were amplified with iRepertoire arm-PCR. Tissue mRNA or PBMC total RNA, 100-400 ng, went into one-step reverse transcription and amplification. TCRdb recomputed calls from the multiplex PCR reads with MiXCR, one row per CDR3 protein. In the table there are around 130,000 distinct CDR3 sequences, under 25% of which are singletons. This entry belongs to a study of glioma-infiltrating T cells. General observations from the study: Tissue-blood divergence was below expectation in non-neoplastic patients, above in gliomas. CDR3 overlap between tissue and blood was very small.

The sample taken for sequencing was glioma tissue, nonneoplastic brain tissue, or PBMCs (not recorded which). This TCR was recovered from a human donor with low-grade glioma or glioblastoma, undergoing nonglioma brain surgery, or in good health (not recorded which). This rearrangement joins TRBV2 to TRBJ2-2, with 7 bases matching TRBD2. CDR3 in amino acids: CASSETRGAGELFF. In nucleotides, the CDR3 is TGTGCCAGCAGTGAAACTCGGGGGGCCGGGGAGCTGTTTTTT.